These 18 T cell receptor beta chains were all obtained from the same sample, sequenced in a study of shared clonotypes between healthy human individuals. Only in-frame clones appear in the TCRdb table, and some are missing; sequencing was by immunoSEQ multiplex PCR. The sample contains millions of clones, 90% to 95% of which appear only once. Sequences were obtained from naive CD4+ T cells sorted from blood. The subset was: CD45RA+ positively selected. These receptors originate from a man between 18 and 35 years old in good health.

This clone was observed a single time. At one of its ends the junction is not consistent with the germline gene, which may arise from a read error. DNA of the CDR3: TGTGCCAGTTCACCGCTTCTTTCGTCGGAGACCCAGTACTTC. This encodes CASSPLLSSETQYF. V gene TRBV18 combines with J gene TRBJ2-5; D not certain. CDR1 KGHSH and CDR2 LQKENI come from the germline V gene. The CDR3 has 14 residues.

This sequence joins TRBV30 and TRBJ1-2, with unresolved D. V lost 2 bases to trimming and J lost 6 bases, with 19 bases between them. The CDR3 has 15 amino acids. Germline-derived CDR1 and CDR2 are GTSNPN and SVGIG (reference sequence). The CDR3 coding sequence is TGTGCCTGGAGTCGACCCCTCGGGTTTCTGGATGGCTACACCTTC. Translated, it gives CAWSRPLGFLDGYTF.

The genes are TRBV6-6 and TRBJ1-4; D gene unclear. From germline, CDR1 is MNHNY and CDR2 SVGAGI (reference sequence). Between the trimmed V and J ends, which lost 2 bases and 4 bases, there was a span of 11 bases. This CDR3 comprises 15 residues. CDR3 bases: TGTGCCAGCAGTTACCGGGCAGCTGGTAATGAAAAACTGTTTTTT. The encoded protein is CASSYRAAGNEKLFF.

The CDR3 DNA follows: TGCGCCAGCAGCCAAGAAATTGAGGCCCACTCTGGAAACACCATATATTTT. It codes for CASSQEIEAHSGNTIYF. V usage is TRBV4-1 and J usage is TRBJ1-3; D ambiguous. Germline lookup yields CDR1 MGHRA and CDR2 YSYEKL. The CDR3 has 17 residues. Deletions cut 0 bases from V and 0 bases from J, with 12 bases between.

V usage is TRBV2 and J usage is TRBJ1-1; D is ambiguous. V was clipped by 7 bases and J by 8 bases, with 14 bases between them. The CDR3 extends over 12 amino acids. Germline V gene lookup returns CDR1 SNHLY and CDR2 FYNNEI. CDR3 amino acids: CASTPVGQEAFF. In DNA form, the CDR3 reads TGTGCCAGCACACCCGTTGGGCAAGAAGCTTTCTTT. Full variable domain (remainder filled in from reference TRBV2 and TRBJ1-1): EPEVTQTPSHQVTQMGQEVILRCVPISNHLYFYWYRQILGQKVEFLVSFYNNEISEKSEIFDDQFSVERPDGSNFTLKIRSTKLEDSAMYFCASTPVGQEAFFGQGTRLTVV.

In DNA form, the CDR3 reads TGTGCCAGCAGCCGGGAGAGGGGAGCGACAGATACGCAGTATTTT. It codes for CASSRERGATDTQYF. V and J are TRBV27 and TRBJ2-3; D is possibly TRBD2 (6 bases). Per germline, CDR1 MNHEY and CDR2 SMNVEV (reference sequence). The CDR3 length is 15 residues. Deletions cut 6 bases from V and 3 bases from J, with 16 bases between.

The chain is built from TRBV30 and TRBJ2-4, with 7 bases lining up with TRBD1. Losses at the gene ends were 4 bases for V and 0 bases for J; bases not matched to a gene: 15. Germline CDR1 is GTSNPN and CDR2 is SVGIG (reference sequence). The CDR3 has 18 residues. The CDR3 DNA reads TGTGCCTGGACCCCGACAGGGTTCCTCCTTCTAGCCAAAAACATTCAGTACTTC. This encodes CAWTPTGFLLLAKNIQYF.

The J gene is TRBJ1-1, the V gene TRBV27; D is undetermined. This CDR3 has 16 amino acids. Germline values: CDR1 MNHEY, CDR2 SMNVEV (reference sequence). Between the trimmed V and J ends, which lost 5 bases and 6 bases, there was a span of 22 bases. The CDR3 here is CASSPRGGVRSAEAFF. The CDR3 region has the DNA TGTGCCAGCAGTCCCCGAGGAGGTGTGAGATCTGCTGAAGCTTTCTTT.

The chain links TRBV6-5 to TRBJ2-1; D possibly uses TRBD1 or TRBD2 (5 bases each). V lost 6 bases to trimming and J lost 13 bases, with 13 bases between them. The germline CDR1 and CDR2 sequences are MNHEY and SVGAGI. This CDR3 has 11 amino acids. CDR3 bases: TGTGCCAGCAGCAGAGGGGCTCTTCAGTTCTTC. It is translated as CASSRGALQFF.

This clone has a single count. This chain joins TRBV2 and TRBJ2-1, with TRBD1 identical over 12 bases. The CDR3 is 15 residues long. V gave up 3 bases and J gave up 8 bases; unmatched junction bases: 5. Germline V gene sequence: CDR1 SNHLY, CDR2 FYNNEI. CDR3 protein: CASSEGTGGGYEQFF. The CDR3 coding sequence is TGTGCCAGCAGTGAGGGGACAGGGGGCGGTTATGAGCAGTTCTTC.

The rearrangement uses TRBV28 and TRBJ1-2; TRBD1 matches at 7 bases. The CDR3 is 16 amino acids. J lost 1 base, V lost 5 bases, and 10 bases had no gene match. Germline CDR1 reads MDHEN; CDR2 reads SYDVKM. The CDR3 bases are TGTGCCAGCAGTACCCCCGGAGGGGGCTATAACTATGGCTACACCTTC. Residues: CASSTPGGGYNYGYTF.

The V gene is TRBV29-1, the J gene TRBJ2-1, with D tentatively TRBD1 (5 bases). The germline V gene encodes CDR1 SQVTM and CDR2 ANQGSEA. The germline V and J ends were trimmed by 0 bases and 0 bases, with 15 bases remaining between them. This CDR3 spans 17 amino acids. The CDR3 here is CSVEDRRQSSSYNEQFF. CDR3 DNA sequence: TGCAGCGTTGAAGACCGCCGACAGAGCAGCTCCTACAATGAGCAGTTCTTC.

The rearrangement uses TRBV7-9 and TRBJ1-1, with D unresolved. Germline assignment: CDR1 SEHNR and CDR2 FQNEAQ (reference sequence). Trimming took off 0 bases at V and 4 bases at J, with 9 bases between the two ends. This CDR3 contains 14 residues. CDR3 coding DNA: TGTGCCAGCAGCTTAGCAGGGTACGGCACTGAAGCTTTCTTT. The encoded protein is CASSLAGYGTEAFF.

This chain connects TRBV29-1 to TRBJ2-7, with 7 positions matching TRBD1. The CDR3 runs 13 residues. Germline V CDR1 and CDR2: SQVTM, ANQGSEA. After removal of 7 bases from V and 2 bases from J, the junction contained 8 bases not matched to a gene. CDR3 loop: CSAVGTEAYEQYF. Written as DNA, the CDR3 is TGCAGCGCCGTCGGGACAGAAGCCTACGAGCAGTACTTC.

The chain recombines TRBV6-4 with TRBJ2-1; TRBD1 agrees at 8 bases. Germline values: CDR1 MRHNA, CDR2 SNTAGT. The V and J ends lost 5 bases and 10 bases, in that order; junction bases with no gene match: 16. CDR3 size: 16 residues. The chain's CDR3 is CASSRSPTGVTSEQFF. The CDR3, as DNA: TGTGCCAGCAGTCGCTCCCCGACAGGGGTGACATCCGAGCAGTTCTTC.

The chain joins TRBV10-2 to TRBJ2-2, with 15 bases aligning to TRBD2. Germline V lookup: CDR1 WSHSY, CDR2 SAAADI. The CDR3 runs 15 residues. Trimming cost V 10 bases and J 5 bases; bases outside gene matches: 5. The CDR3 DNA reads TGCGCCACCAGGACTAGCGGGGGGGCTACCGGGGAGCTGTTTTTT. Amino acid sequence: CATRTSGGATGELFF.

The chain is built from TRBV10-3 and TRBJ2-7, with TRBD2 matching over 7 bases. Trimming removed 4 bases from V and 7 bases from J; junction bases left unmatched: 7. CDR3 length: 13 residues. Germline CDR1 is ENHRY and CDR2 is SYGVKD. CDR3 sequence: CAISGGGLQEQYF. The CDR3 DNA reads TGTGCCATCAGTGGGGGGGGACTTCAAGAGCAGTACTTC.

The chain combines TRBV6-5 with TRBJ1-3, with 7 bases that match TRBD1. Germline CDR1 is MNHEY and CDR2 is SVGAGI. Trimming at V came to 4 bases and at J to 6 bases, leaving 3 bases not matched to a gene. The CDR3 is 13 amino acids. The CDR3 sequence is CASSSTGENTIYF. In DNA, the CDR3 is TGTGCCAGCAGTTCCACAGGGGAAAACACCATATATTTT.